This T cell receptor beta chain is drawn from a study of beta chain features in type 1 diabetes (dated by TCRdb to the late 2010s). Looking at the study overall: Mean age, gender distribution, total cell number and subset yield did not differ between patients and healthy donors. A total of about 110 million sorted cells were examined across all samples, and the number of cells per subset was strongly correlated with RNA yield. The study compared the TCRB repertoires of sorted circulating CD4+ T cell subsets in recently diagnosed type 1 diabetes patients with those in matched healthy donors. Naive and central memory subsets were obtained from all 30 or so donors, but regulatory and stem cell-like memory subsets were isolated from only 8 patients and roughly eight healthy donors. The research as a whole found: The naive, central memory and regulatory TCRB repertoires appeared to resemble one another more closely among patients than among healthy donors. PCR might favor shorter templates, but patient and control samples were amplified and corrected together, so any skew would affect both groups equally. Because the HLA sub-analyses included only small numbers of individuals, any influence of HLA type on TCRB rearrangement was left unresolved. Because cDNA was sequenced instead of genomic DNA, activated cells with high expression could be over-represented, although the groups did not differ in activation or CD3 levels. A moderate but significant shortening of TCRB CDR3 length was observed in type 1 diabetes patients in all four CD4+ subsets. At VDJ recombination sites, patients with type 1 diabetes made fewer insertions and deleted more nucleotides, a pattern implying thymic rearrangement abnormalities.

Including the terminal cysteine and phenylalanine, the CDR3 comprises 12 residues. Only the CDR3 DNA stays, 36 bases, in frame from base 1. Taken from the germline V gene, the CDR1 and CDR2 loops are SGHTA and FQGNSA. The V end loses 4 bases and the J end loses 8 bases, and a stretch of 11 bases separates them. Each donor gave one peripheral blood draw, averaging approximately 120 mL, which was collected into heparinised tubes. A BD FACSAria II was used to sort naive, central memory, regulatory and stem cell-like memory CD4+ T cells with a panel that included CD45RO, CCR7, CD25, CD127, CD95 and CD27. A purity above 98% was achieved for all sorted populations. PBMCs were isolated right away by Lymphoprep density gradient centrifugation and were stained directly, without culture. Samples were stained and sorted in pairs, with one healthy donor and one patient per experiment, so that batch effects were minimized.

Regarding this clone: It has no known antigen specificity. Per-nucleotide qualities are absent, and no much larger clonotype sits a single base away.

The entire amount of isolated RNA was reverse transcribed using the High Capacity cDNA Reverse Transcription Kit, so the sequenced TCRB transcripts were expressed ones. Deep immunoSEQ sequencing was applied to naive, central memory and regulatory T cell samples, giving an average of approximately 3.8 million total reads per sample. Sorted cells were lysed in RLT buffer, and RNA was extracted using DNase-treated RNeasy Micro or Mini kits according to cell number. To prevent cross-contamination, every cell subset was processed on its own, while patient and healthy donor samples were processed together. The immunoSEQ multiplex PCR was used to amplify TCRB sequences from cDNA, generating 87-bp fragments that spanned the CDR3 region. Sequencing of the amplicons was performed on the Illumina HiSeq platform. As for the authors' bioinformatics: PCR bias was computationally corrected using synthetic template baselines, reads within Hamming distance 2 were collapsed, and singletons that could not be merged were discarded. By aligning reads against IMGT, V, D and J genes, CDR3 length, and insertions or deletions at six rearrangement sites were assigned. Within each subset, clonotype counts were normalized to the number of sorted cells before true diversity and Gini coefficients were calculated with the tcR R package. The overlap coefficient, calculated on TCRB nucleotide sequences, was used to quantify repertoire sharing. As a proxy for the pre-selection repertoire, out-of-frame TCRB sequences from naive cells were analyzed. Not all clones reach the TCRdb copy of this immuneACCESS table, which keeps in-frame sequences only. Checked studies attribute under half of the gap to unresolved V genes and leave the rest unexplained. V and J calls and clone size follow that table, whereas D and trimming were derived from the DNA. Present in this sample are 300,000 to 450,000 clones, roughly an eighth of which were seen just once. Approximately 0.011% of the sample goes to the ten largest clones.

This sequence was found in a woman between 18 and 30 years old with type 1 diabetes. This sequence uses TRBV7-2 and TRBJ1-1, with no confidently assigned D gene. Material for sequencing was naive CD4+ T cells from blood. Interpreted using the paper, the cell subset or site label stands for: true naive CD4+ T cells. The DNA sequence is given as TGTGCCAGCAGCTCCGTTATGGGCGAAGCTTTCTTT. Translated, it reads CASSSVMGEAFF.